The rows below give T cell receptor beta chains drawn from one sample of a study of cytomegalovirus exposure and HLA in healthy donors. The table came from immunoSEQ multiplex PCR; TCRdb's copy has only in-frame clones and leaves some out. The sample holds 90,000 to 150,000 clones, about three quarters seen once. Sequencing was done on a sample of PBMCs. Every receptor here comes from a woman aged 25 to 39 in good health and CMV-seropositive. CDR3s include the opening cysteine and the closing phenylalanine or tryptophan. Fields, in order: J gene, D gene, V gene, clone size, CDR3 DNA, CDR3 protein. A D gene is named only where the DNA matches it firmly. Rows give clone size only sometimes, using once, few, many, or a class for an expanded clone.

>TRBJ2-1|-|TRBV4-3|-
TGCGCCAGCAGCCTACGTGGGGGGGCACGGGGGCAGTTCTTC
CASSLRGGARGQFF
>TRBJ1-5|TRBD1|TRBV5-4|-
TGTGCCAGCAGCTTAGGAGACCGGGACAGGCGACAGCCCCAGCATTTT
CASSLGDRDRRQPQHF
>TRBJ1-1|TRBD1|TRBV6-1|-
TGTGCCAGCAGTGATGACAGGGACACTGAAGCTTTCTTT
CASSDDRDTEAFF
>TRBJ2-5|TRBD2|TRBV30|-
TGTGCCTGGACTAGCGGGGGGTCCCAAGAGACCCAGTACTTC
CAWTSGGSQETQYF
>TRBJ2-3|TRBD2|TRBV9|-
TGTGCCAGCAGCGGTAGTGGCGGGGGGAAAGATACGCAGTATTTT
CASSGSGGGKDTQYF
>TRBJ1-2|-|TRBV4-1|-
TGCGCCAGCAGCCAAACCTTTTTTAACAGGGCTGCGGACTATGGCTACACCTTC
CASSQTFFNRAADYGYTF
>TRBJ2-1|-|TRBV4-1|-
TGCGCCAGCAGCCAAGTACAGCTCAATGAGCAGTTCTTC
CASSQVQLNEQFF
>TRBJ1-1|-|TRBV5-5|-
TGTGCCGGCTCTAGGGGCTTTAACACTGAAGCTTTCTTT
CAGSRGFNTEAFF
>TRBJ2-6|-|TRBV4-2|-
TGTGCCAGCAGCCAAGCGCAAGCCTCCTCTGGGGCCAACGTCCTGACTTTC
CASSQAQASSGANVLTF
>TRBJ1-2|TRBD1|TRBV7-2|few
TGTGCCAGCAGCTCCGGACAGGGCTATGGCTACACCTTC
CASSSGQGYGYTF
>TRBJ1-6|-|TRBV28|-
TGTGCCAGCAGTATTCGACAGTCTCTCCTCCACTTT
CASSIRQSLLHF
>TRBJ2-1|-|TRBV15|many
TGTGCCACCAGCAGAGCTAGGGGATCCCCCGATCAGCAGTTCTTC
CATSRARGSPDQQFF
>TRBJ1-2|-|TRBV29-1|-
TGCAGCGTTGAAGATCGGGAGGAGCTTTTCCCCTATGGCTACACCTTC
CSVEDREELFPYGYTF
>TRBJ1-3|-|TRBV7-2|-
TGTGCCAGCAGCTTATCATCTGGAAACACCATATATTTT
CASSLSSGNTIYF
>TRBJ2-5|-|TRBV4-1|-
TGCGCCAGCAGCCAAGAACAGTTGACAATGACGGAGGAAGAGACCCAGTACTTC
CASSQEQLTMTEEETQYF
>TRBJ1-6|-|TRBV9|-
TGTGCCAGCAGCCCGCCTGGCAGGGCGATTGGTCCCCTCCACTTT
CASSPPGRAIGPLHF
>TRBJ1-5|TRBD1|TRBV19|-
TGTGCCAGTAGCCGACAGGGCCTTCAGCCCCAGCATTTT
CASSRQGLQPQHF
>TRBJ1-4|TRBD1|TRBV28|-
TGTGCCAGCAGTTCCCAGGGACTCGGGACAGTTAATGAAAAACTGTTTTTT
CASSSQGLGTVNEKLFF
>TRBJ2-5|-|TRBV6-1|-
TGTGCCAGCAGTGACGGGGGTACTACGGAGACCCAGTACTTC
CASSDGGTTETQYF
>TRBJ2-2|TRBD1|TRBV9|-
TGTGCCAGCAGCGTGAGGGGGACAGGGAACACCGGGGAGCTGTTTTTT
CASSVRGTGNTGELFF
>TRBJ2-5|TRBD1|TRBV27|-
TGTGCCAGCAGACACAGGACAGGGAAAGAGACCCAGTACTTC
CASRHRTGKETQYF
>TRBJ1-1|-|TRBV7-2|few
TGTGCCAGCAGCTTCCGTCCTGGGGGCGGTAGGAACACTGAAGCTTTCTTT
CASSFRPGGGRNTEAFF
>TRBJ1-2|-|TRBV18|-
TGTGCCAGCTCTCATAGCGGCAACGGCTACTATGGCTACACCTTC
CASSHSGNGYYGYTF
>TRBJ2-7|TRBD1|TRBV11-2|-
TGTGCCAGCAGCTTAGCCCCGACAGGGGATGTTGGCGAGCAGTACTTC
CASSLAPTGDVGEQYF
>TRBJ1-2|TRBD1|TRBV5-1|once
TGCGCCAGCAGCTTGGTTCGCGGAGGGGGCGATGGCTACACCTTC
CASSLVRGGGDGYTF
>TRBJ1-3|-|TRBV28|-
TGTGCCAGCAGTTCGGGCGGGGGACCGGGAAACACCATATATTTT
CASSSGGGPGNTIYF
>TRBJ2-5|TRBD1|TRBV6-5|-
TGTGCCAGCGGGACAGGGGGCCAAGAGACCCAGTACTTC
CASGTGGQETQYF
>TRBJ1-1|TRBD1|TRBV5-1|once
TGCGCCAGCAGCTTGGAGGGACAGGTAAACACTGAAGCTTTCTTT
CASSLEGQVNTEAFF